This TCR beta chain was retrieved from a study of blood T cell repertoires in COVID-19. Study-level background: Specimens from acute and convalescent COVID-19 originated in the United States, Italy and Spain. Nucleic acid was either cDNA or gDNA, and it came from T cells, B-cell-depleted T cells, or PBMCs.

Methods used by the authors: Reference gene primer amplification gave nucleated cell count estimates. Libraries were prepared by immunoSEQ multiplex PCR; TCRdb keeps only in-frame clonotypes and omits some of them. That table gives V, J and clone size, and the DNA gave D and trimming. The sample holds tens of thousands of clones, roughly 83% seen once. Trimming shortened V by 1 base and J by 5 bases, and 9 bases separated the two germline ends. The germline CDR1 and CDR2 sequences are SGHRS and YFSETQ. The CDR3 runs to 14 residues. In this sample, this clone turned up a few times. Specimen: peripheral blood. The receptor was derived from an elderly man with active COVID-19. The J gene is TRBJ2-2, the V gene TRBV5-1; D is unresolved. Written as DNA, the CDR3 is TGCGCCAGCAGCTTGTCGTGGAGAACCGGGGAGCTGTTTTTT. Encoded protein: CASSLSWRTGELFF. The whole variable domain, remainder taken from reference TRBV5-1 and TRBJ2-2, is KAGVTQTPRYLIKTRGQQVTLSCSPISGHRSVSWYQQTPGQGLQFLFEYFSETQRNKGNFPGRFSGRQFSNSRSEMNVSTLELGDSALYLCASSLSWRTGELFFGEGSRLTVL.